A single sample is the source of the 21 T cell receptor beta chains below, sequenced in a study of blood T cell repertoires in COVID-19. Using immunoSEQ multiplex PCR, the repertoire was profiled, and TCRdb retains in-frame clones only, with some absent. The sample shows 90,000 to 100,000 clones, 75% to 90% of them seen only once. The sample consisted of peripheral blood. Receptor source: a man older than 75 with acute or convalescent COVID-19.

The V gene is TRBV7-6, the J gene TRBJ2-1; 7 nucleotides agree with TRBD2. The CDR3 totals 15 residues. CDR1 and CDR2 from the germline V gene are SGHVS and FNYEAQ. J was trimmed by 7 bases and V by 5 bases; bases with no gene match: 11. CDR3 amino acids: CASSPYAGAKNEQFF. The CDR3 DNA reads TGTGCCAGCAGCCCCTATGCGGGAGCAAAGAATGAGCAGTTCTTC.

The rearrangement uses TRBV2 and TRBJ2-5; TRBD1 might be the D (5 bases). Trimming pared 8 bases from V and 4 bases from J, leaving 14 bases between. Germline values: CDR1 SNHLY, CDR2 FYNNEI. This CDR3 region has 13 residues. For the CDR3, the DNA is TGTGCCAGCGGTGGAACAGGCGTAGAGACCCAGTACTTC. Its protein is CASGGTGVETQYF.

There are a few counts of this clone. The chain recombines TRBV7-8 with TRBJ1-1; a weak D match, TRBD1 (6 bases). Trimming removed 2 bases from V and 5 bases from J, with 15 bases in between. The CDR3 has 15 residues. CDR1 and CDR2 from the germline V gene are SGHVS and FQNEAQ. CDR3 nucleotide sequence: TGTGCCAGCAGCTTACTTCGGGGGGCAGAGACTGAAGCTTTCTTT. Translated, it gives CASSLLRGAETEAFF. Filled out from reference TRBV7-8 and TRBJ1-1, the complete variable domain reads GAGVSQSPRYKVAKRGQDVALRCDPISGHVSLFWYQQALGQGPEFLTYFQNEAQLDKSGLPSDRFFAERPEGSVSTLKIQRTQQEDSAVYLCASSLLRGAETEAFFGQGTRLTVV.

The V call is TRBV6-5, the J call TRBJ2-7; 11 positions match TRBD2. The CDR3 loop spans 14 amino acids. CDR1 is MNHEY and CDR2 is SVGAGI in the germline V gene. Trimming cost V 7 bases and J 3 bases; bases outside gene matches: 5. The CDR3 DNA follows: TGTGCCAGCACCTTAGCGGGAGGGGACTACGAGCAGTACTTC. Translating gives CASTLAGGDYEQYF.

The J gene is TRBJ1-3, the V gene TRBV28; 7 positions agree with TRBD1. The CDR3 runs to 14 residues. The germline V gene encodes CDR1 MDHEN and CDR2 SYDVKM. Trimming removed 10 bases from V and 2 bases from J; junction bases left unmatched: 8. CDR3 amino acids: CATLTGQPGNTIYF. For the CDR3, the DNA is TGTGCCACCTTAACGGGACAGCCTGGAAACACCATATATTTT. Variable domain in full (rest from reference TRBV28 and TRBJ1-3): DVKVTQSSRYLVKRTGEKVFLECVQDMDHENMFWYRQDPGLGLRLIYFSYDVKMKEKGDIPEGYSVSREKKERFSLILESASTNQTSMYLCATLTGQPGNTIYFGEGSWLTVV.

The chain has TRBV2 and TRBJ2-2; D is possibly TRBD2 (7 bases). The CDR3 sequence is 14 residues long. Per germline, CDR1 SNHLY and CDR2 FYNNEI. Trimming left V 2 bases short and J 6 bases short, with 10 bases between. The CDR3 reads CASSERGAPGELFF. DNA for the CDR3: TGTGCCAGCAGTGAACGGGGGGCCCCCGGGGAGCTGTTTTTT.

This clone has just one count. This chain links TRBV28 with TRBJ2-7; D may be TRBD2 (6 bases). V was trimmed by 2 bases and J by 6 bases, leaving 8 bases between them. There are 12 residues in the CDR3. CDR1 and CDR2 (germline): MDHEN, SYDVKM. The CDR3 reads CASSLVGGEQYF. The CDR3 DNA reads TGTGCCAGCAGTTTAGTGGGGGGCGAGCAGTACTTC.

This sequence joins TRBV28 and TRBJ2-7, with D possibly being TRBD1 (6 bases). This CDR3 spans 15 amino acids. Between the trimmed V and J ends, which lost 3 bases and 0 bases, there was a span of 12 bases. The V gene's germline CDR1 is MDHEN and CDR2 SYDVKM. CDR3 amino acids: CASSLTGGSSYEQYF. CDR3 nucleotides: TGTGCCAGCAGTTTGACAGGTGGGAGCTCCTACGAGCAGTACTTC.

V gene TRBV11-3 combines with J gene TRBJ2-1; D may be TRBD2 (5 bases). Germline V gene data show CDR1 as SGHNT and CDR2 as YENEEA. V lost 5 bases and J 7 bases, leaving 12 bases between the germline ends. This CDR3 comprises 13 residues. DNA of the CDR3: TGTGCCAGCAGCCTCGGGCGGGTGAATGAGCAGTTCTTC. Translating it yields CASSLGRVNEQFF.

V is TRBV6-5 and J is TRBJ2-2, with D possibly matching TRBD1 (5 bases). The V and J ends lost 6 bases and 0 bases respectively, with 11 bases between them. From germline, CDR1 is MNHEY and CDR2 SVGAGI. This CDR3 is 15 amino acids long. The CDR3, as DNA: TGTGCCAGCAGGGCAGGGATTGCGAACACCGGGGAGCTGTTTTTT. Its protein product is CASRAGIANTGELFF.

CDR3 residues: CASSIGQALNEKLFF. The CDR3 DNA follows: TGTGCCAGTAGTATCGGACAGGCCCTGAATGAAAAACTGTTTTTT. The chain couples TRBV19 to TRBJ1-4; 7 bases map to TRBD1. CDR1 and CDR2 from the germline V gene are LNHDA and SQIVND (reference sequence). V shed 3 bases and J 5 bases; nucleotides not matched to a gene: 6. CDR3 size: 15 residues.

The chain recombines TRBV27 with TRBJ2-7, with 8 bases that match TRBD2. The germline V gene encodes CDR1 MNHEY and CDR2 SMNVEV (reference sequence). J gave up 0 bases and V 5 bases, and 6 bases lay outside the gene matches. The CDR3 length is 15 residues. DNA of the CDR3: TGTGCCAGCAGTCCCGTAGCGGGAAGCTCCTACGAGCAGTACTTC. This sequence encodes CASSPVAGSSYEQYF.

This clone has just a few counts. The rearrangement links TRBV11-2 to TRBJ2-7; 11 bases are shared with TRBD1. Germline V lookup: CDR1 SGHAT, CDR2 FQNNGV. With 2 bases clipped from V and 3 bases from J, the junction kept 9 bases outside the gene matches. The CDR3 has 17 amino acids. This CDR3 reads CASSLLGTGGLGYEQYF. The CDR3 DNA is TGTGCCAGCAGCTTATTGGGGACAGGGGGATTGGGCTACGAGCAGTACTTC.

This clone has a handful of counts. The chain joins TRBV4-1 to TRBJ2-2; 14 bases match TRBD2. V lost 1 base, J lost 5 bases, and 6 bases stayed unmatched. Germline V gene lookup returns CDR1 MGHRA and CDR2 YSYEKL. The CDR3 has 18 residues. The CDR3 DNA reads TGCGCCAGCAGCCAAGGGGGACTAGCGGGAGTAGGGACCGGGGAGCTGTTTTTT. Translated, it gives CASSQGGLAGVGTGELFF.

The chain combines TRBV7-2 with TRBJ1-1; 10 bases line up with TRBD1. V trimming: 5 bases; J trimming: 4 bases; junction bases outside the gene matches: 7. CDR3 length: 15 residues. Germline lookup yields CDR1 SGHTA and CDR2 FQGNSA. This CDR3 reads CASSLWTGGGTEAFF. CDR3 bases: TGTGCCAGCAGCCTATGGACAGGGGGGGGCACTGAAGCTTTCTTT.

The CDR3 loop is CASSRGSGTYEQYF. CDR3 DNA sequence: TGTGCCAGCAGCAGAGGTAGCGGAACCTACGAGCAGTACTTC. The genes are TRBV5-6 and TRBJ2-7, with a tentative D call TRBD2 (6 bases). The CDR3 extends over 14 amino acids. V was clipped by 4 bases and J by 2 bases, with 13 bases between them. The V gene's germline CDR1 is SGHDT and CDR2 YYEEEE.

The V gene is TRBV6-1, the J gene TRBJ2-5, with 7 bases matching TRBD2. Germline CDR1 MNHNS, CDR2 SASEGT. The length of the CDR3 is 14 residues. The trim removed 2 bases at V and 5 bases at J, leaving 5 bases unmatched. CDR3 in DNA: TGTGCCAGCAGTGAATACCAGGGAGGGGAGACCCAGTACTTC. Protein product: CASSEYQGGETQYF.

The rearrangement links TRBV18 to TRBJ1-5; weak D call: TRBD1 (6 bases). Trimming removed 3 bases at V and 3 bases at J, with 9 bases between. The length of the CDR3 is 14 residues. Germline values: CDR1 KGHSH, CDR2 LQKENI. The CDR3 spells CASSPGHNNQPQHF. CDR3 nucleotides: TGTGCCAGCTCACCGGGACACAACAATCAGCCCCAGCATTTT.

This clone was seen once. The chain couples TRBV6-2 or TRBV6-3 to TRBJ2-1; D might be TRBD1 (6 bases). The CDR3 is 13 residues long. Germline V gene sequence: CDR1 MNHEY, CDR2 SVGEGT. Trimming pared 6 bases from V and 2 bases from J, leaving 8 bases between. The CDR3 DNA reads TGTGCCAGCAGCAGGGGAACCTACAATGAGCAGTTCTTC. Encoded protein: CASSRGTYNEQFF.

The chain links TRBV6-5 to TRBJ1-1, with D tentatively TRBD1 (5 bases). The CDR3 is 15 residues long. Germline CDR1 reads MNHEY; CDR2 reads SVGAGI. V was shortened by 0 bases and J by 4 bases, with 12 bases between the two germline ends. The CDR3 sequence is CASSYSAGRGTEAFF. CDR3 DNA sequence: TGTGCCAGCAGTTACTCGGCAGGGCGGGGCACTGAAGCTTTCTTT.

This CDR3 reads CASSMYSGQPQHF. CDR3 in DNA: TGTGCCAGTAGTATGTACTCAGGACAGCCCCAGCATTTT. The V call is TRBV19, the J call TRBJ1-5; D is ambiguous. Germline values: CDR1 LNHDA, CDR2 SQIVND (reference sequence). The V end was cut by 3 bases, the J end by 7 bases, with 10 bases between. The CDR3 consists of 13 residues.